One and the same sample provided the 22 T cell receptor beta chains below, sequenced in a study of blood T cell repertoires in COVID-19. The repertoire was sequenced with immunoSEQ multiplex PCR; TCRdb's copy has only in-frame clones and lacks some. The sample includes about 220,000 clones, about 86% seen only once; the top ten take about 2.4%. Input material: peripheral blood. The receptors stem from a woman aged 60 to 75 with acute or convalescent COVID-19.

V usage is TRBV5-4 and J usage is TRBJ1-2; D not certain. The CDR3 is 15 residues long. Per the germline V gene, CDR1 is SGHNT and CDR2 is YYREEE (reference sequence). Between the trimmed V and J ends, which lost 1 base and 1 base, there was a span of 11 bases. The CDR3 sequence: CASSLSGINNYGYTF. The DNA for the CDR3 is TGTGCCAGCAGCTTGTCAGGCATCAATAACTATGGCTACACCTTC.

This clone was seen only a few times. CDR3 coding DNA: TGTGCCAGCAGCTCCTACAGGGGGAGGACCGGGGAGCTGTTTTTT. Its protein is CASSSYRGRTGELFF. The chain is built from TRBV11-2 and TRBJ2-2; 8 bases are a match to TRBD1. This CDR3 is 15 amino acids long. CDR1 is SGHAT and CDR2 is FQNNGV in the germline V gene. V lost 4 bases to trimming and J lost 5 bases; unmatched junction nucleotides: 6.

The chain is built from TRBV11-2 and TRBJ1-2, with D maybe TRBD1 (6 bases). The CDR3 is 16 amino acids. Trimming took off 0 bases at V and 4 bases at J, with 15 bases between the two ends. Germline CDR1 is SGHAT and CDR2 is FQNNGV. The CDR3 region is CASSLDRGRGAYGYTF. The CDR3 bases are TGTGCCAGCAGCTTAGATCGTGGCAGGGGAGCCTATGGCTACACCTTC. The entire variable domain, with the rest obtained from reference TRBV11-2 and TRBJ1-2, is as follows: EAGVAQSPRYKIIEKRQSVAFWCNPISGHATLYWYQQILGQGPKLLIQFQNNGVVDDSQLPKDRFSAERLKGVDSTLKIQPAKLEDSAVYLCASSLDRGRGAYGYTFGSGTRLTVV.

As DNA, the CDR3 is TGTGCCAGCGGGGCGTCCTATAATTCACCCCTCCACTTT. Its protein product is CASGASYNSPLHF. The chain carries TRBV9 and TRBJ1-6, with D perhaps TRBD1 (5 bases). In germline, CDR1 is SGDLS, CDR2 YYNGEE. The ends were cut back, 7 bases at V and 1 base at J, with 6 bases in the middle. The CDR3 runs to 13 residues.

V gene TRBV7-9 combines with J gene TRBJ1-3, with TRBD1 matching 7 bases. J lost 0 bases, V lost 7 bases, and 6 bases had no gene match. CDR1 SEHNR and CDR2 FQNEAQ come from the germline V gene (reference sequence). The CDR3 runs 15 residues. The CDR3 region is CASTWDSTSGNTIYF. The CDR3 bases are TGTGCCAGCACCTGGGACAGTACCTCTGGAAACACCATATATTTT.

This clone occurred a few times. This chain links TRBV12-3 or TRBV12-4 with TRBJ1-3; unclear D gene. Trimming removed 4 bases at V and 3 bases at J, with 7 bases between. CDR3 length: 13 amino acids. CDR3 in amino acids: CASSSTIGNTIYF. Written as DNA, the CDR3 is TGTGCCAGCAGTTCGACAATTGGAAACACCATATATTTT.

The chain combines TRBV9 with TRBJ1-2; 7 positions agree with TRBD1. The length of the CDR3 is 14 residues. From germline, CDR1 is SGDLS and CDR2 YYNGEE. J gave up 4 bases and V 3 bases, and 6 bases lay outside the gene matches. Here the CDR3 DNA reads TGTGCCAGCAGCGGCCCAGACAGGGCCTATGGCTACACCTTC. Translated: CASSGPDRAYGYTF. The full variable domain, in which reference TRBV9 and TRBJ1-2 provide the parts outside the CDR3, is DSGVTQTPKHLITATGQRVTLRCSPRSGDLSVYWYQQSLDQGLQFLIQYYNGEERAKGNILERFSAQQFPDLHSELNLSSLELGDSALYFCASSGPDRAYGYTFGSGTRLTVV.

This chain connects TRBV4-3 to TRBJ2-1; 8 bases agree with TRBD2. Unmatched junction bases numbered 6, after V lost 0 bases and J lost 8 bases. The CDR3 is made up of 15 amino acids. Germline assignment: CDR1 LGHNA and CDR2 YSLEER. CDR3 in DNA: TGCGCCAGCAGCCAAGATCGCGGGGGGTGGGATGAGCAGTTCTTC. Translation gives CASSQDRGGWDEQFF.

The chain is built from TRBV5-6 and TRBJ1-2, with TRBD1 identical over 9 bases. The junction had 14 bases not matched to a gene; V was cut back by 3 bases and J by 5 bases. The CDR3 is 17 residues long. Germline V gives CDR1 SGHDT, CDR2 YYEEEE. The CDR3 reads CASSSPRGQGLWYGYTF. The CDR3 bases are TGTGCCAGCAGCTCCCCCAGGGGACAGGGACTATGGTATGGCTACACCTTC.

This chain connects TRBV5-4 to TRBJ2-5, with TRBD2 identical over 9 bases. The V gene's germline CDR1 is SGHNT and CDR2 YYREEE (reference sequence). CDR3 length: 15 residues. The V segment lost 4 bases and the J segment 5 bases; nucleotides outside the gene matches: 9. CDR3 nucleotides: TGTGCCAGCAGCGTTGGGACTAGCCGGTCGGAGACCCAGTACTTC. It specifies CASSVGTSRSETQYF.

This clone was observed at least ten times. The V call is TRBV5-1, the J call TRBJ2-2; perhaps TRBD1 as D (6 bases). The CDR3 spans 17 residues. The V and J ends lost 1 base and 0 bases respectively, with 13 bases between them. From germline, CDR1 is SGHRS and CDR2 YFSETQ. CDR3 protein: CASSLSLRTANTGELFF. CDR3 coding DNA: TGCGCCAGCAGCTTGAGTCTTAGGACAGCGAACACCGGGGAGCTGTTTTTT.

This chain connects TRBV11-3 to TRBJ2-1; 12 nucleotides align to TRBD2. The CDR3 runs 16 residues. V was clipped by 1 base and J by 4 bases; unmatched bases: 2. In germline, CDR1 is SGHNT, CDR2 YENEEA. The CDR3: CASSLGTSGAYNEQFF. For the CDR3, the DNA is TGTGCCAGCAGCTTAGGGACTAGCGGGGCTTACAATGAGCAGTTCTTC.

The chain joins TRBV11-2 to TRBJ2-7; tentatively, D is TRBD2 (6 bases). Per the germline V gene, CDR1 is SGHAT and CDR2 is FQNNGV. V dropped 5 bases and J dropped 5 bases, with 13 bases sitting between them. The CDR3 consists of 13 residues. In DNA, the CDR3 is TGTGCCAGCAGCCGCAGGAGGGACGACGAGCAGTACTTC. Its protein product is CASSRRRDDEQYF.

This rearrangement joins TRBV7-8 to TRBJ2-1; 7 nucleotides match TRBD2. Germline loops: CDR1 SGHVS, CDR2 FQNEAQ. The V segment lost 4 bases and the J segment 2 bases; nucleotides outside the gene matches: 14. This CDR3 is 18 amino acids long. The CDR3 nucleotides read TGTGCCAGCAGCTCCGACGCGGTATCGGGGGGAGCCTACAATGAGCAGTTCTTC. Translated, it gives CASSSDAVSGGAYNEQFF.

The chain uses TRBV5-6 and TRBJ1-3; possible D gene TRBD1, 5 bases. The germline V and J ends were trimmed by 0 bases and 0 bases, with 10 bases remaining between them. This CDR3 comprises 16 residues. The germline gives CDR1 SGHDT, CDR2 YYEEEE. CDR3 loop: CASSLVGLSSGNTIYF. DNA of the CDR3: TGTGCCAGCAGCTTGGTGGGACTCAGCTCTGGAAACACCATATATTTT.

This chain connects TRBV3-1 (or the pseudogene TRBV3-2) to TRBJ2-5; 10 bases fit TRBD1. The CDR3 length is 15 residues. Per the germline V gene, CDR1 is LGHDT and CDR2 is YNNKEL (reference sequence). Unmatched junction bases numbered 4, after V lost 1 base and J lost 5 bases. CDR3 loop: CASSQGDRGVETQYF. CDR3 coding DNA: TGTGCCAGCAGCCAAGGGGACAGGGGCGTTGAGACCCAGTACTTC.

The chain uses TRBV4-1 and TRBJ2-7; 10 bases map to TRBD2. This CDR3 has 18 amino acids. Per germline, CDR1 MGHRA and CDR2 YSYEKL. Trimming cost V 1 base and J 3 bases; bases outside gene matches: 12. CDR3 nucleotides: TGCGCCAGCAGCCAAGTATTAGCGGGGGGCCACAGAGTCTACGAGCAGTACTTC. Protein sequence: CASSQVLAGGHRVYEQYF.

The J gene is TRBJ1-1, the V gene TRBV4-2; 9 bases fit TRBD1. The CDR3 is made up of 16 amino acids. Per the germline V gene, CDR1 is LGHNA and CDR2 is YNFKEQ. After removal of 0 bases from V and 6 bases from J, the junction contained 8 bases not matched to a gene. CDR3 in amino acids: CASSQEKGQGIPEAFF. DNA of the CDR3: TGTGCCAGCAGCCAAGAGAAGGGACAGGGTATCCCTGAAGCTTTCTTT.

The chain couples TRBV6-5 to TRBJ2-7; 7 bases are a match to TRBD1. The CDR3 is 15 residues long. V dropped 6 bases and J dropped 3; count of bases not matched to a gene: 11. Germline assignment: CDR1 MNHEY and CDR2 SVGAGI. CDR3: CASSRARGTNYEQYF. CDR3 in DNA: TGTGCCAGCAGCCGAGCCAGGGGGACCAACTACGAGCAGTACTTC.

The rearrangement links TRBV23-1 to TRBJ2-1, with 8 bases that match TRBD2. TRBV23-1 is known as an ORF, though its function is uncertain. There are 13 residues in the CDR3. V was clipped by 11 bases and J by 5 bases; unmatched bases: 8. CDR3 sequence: CAVGTRTHNEQFF. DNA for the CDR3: TGCGCCGTTGGGACTAGAACTCACAATGAGCAGTTCTTC.

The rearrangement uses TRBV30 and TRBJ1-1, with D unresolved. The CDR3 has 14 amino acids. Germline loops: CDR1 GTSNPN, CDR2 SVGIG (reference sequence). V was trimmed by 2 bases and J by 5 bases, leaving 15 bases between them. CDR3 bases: TGTGCCTGGAGTTCCAGCGTGTATAGAACTGAAGCTTTCTTT. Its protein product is CAWSSSVYRTEAFF.

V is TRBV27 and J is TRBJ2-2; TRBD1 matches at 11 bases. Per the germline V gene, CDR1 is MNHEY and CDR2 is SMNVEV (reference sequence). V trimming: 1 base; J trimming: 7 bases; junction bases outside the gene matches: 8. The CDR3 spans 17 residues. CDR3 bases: TGTGCCAGCAGTTTATGGCAAGGACAGGGGGCCTTCGGGGAGCTGTTTTTT. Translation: CASSLWQGQGAFGELFF.